These T cell receptor beta chains were read from a single sample in a study of blood T cells in healthy people across ages. One entry per CDR3 protein, called by TCRdb with MiXCR from the 5' RACE reads. Among hundreds of thousands of distinct CDR3 sequences listed, 24% were seen once. This same sample was also taken into another study, of T cells of mothers and their children.

Sequencing was carried out using blood. These receptor sequences come from a boy younger than 18 in good health. Each CDR3 is given with its conserved first and last residue.

J | V | CDR3
- | TRBV6-2/TRBV6-3 | CASRPGLAGENEQYF
- | TRBV14 | CASSQVWTSIGRRSYEQYF
TRBJ1-1 | TRBV5-1 | CASSSTGLGGTEAFF
TRBJ1-1 | TRBV12-3/TRBV12-4 | CASSLAGQGLTEAFF
TRBJ2-5 | TRBV4-3 | CASSQTRRKGMKETQYF
TRBJ1-5 | TRBV7-8 | CASSSRVRDQPQHF
- | TRBV20-1 | CSAREPAEGASQYF
TRBJ1-4 | TRBV7-2 | CASSLVGQYNEKLFF
TRBJ2-7 | TRBV7-2 | CASNRWDRTSSYEQYF
TRBJ1-2 | TRBV24-1 | CATSPTGDFYGYTF
TRBJ2-4 | TRBV20-1 | CSARGGVTKNIQYF
TRBJ2-3 | TRBV6-1 | CASSAGAPDTQYF
- | TRBV27 | CASSLSNPAGLVGDEQFF
TRBJ2-7 | TRBV28 | CASSLLAAEQYF
TRBJ1-3 | TRBV20-1 | CSARAGQGRNTIYF
- | TRBV7-2 | CASSLPGGNEQFF